This T cell receptor (beta chain) was sequenced in a study of blood T cell repertoires in COVID-19 (dated by TCRdb to 2019 to 2021). The study in broad terms: The collaborator samples originated in the United States, Italy and Spain and spanned the acute and convalescent phases of COVID-19. The prospective study material was composed of cDNA or gDNA derived from T cells, B-cell-depleted T cells, or PBMCs. The dataset comprised deeply sampled blood TCRbeta repertoires from subjects exposed to, actively infected with, or recovered from COVID-19. The repertoires were made available in a free public database intended to serve as a resource for research on the immune response to SARS-CoV-2. Samples came from the ongoing ImmuneRACE study (first 160 participants) plus 1,254 subjects from 6 global collaborators. Nearly every sample came with metadata listing a de-identified subject ID, COVID-19 status, age in years and sex. Where HLA class I and class II types were available, the types were taken from metadata supplied by the sample provider, not from assay-based typing. What the study reported, not specific to this receptor: The quantity of clinical and demographic metadata differed by source and by participant and was supplied without curation.

Whole blood was collected in K2EDTA tubes by collaborating institutions according to the institutions' own protocols. For TCRbeta analysis, collaborators shipped samples as frozen whole blood, isolated PBMCs, or DNA extracted from either of those sample types. TCRbeta CDR3 regions were amplified from genomic DNA using the immunoSEQ Assay, a bias-controlled multiplex PCR. As for how the authors treated the data: The number of nucleated cells in each sample was estimated from the amplification of reference gene primers within the assay. To quantify the absolute abundance of each unique TCRbeta CDR3 rearrangement, sequence reads were collapsed and filtered. For each sample, productive Simpson clonality was calculated as the square root of Simpson's diversity index over productive rearrangements. As stored in TCRdb, this immuneACCESS dataset retains in-frame rearrangements with V and J assigned. A fraction of the clones does not appear; measured against another copy, unresolved V genes explain less than half of the discrepancy, and the remainder lacks a known reason. That table furnishes V, J and clone size, whereas the DNA furnished D and trimming. The sample includes under 60,000 clones, with 88% observed a single time. In total, the top ten clones hold over 9.5% of the sample.

The V end loses 3 bases and the J end loses 5 bases, and a stretch of 13 bases separates them. The CDR3 has 14 amino acids, counting the end cysteine and phenylalanine. The retained sequence is limited to the CDR3, 42 bases, with the frame set at the first base. The germline V gene yields SNHLY for CDR1 and FYNNEI for CDR2. About this clone: Its antigen target is currently unknown. No much larger clonotype is one base removed from it; base qualities were not supplied.

The source material was peripheral blood. This clonotype was sampled from a human donor with active COVID-19. The donor label of this sample is uncertain. The rearrangement combines TRBV2 with TRBJ2-5; the D region possibly corresponds to TRBD2 (5 bases align). The nucleotide sequence is TGTGCCAGCAGTGACGTGTTGGGCGGGGAGACCCAGTACTTC. Translation gives CASSDVLGGETQYF.